The 2 T cell receptor beta chains below come from one sample, sequenced in a study of tumor-infiltrating lymphocytes in oesophageal squamous cell carcinoma. From the PCR reads, TCRdb called clonotypes with MiXCR, one entry per CDR3 protein. Altogether 20,000 or so distinct CDR3 sequences are present, over 30% being singletons, with the ten largest covering roughly 19%. The sequencing sample was made of esophageal tumor tissue. The source is a female donor with esophageal squamous cell carcinoma.

This clonotype showed up many times. A read error may explain this, as a much larger clone is one base away. This chain links TRBV7-8 with TRBJ2-3, with D perhaps TRBD2 (5 bases). The CDR3 covers 13 residues. Germline assignment: CDR1 SGHVS and CDR2 FQNEAQ. Trimming shortened V by 1 base and J by 14 bases, and 16 bases separated the two germline ends. CDR3 bases: TGTGCCAGCAGCTTAGGCTACACCGGGGAGCTGTATTTT. Translated: CASSLGYTGELYF.

This clonotype was seen more than once but under ten times. This may arise from a read error, as a much more abundant clone is one base away. CDR3 region: CASSRDNEQYF. DNA of the CDR3: TGTGCCAGCAGTCGGGACAACGAGCAGTACTTC. The chain joins TRBV6-1 to TRBJ2-7, with a tentative D call TRBD1 (6 bases). CDR1 is MNHNS and CDR2 is SASEGT in the germline V gene. The CDR3 runs to 11 residues. V was pared by 5 bases and J by 5 bases, with 7 bases between.